Listed below are T cell receptor beta chains from one sample, sequenced in a study of T cell repertoires in cytomegalovirus infection. MiXCR was run by TCRdb on the reads, yielding one entry per CDR3 protein. The data contain approximately 500,000 distinct CDR3 sequences, about 30% of them seen just once; the ten biggest clones take up roughly 13%. Specimen: PBMCs. These receptor sequences come from a human donor in good health (CMV status not recorded). Some clones in this sample may be carry-over from other donors' samples. The CDR3 runs from the conserved cysteine through the conserved F or W. Each record gives: CDR3 protein, CDR3 DNA, J gene, V gene, clone size, D gene. The D gene is left open where the match is weak. Not all rows give a size; the values are once, few, many and, for expanded clones, a class.

CASSHRQGFHIAYEQYF	TGTGCCAGCAGCCACAGGCAAGGGTTTCATATCGCCTACGAGCAGTACTTC	TRBJ2-7	TRBV7-8	many	NA
CASSLGGAGGADTQYF	TGTGCCAGCAGCCTAGGTGGGGCCGGAGGAGCAGATACGCAGTATTTT	TRBJ2-3	TRBV7-2	many	NA
CASSQEEGAGAYQQFF	TGCGCCAGCAGCCAAGAGGAAGGAGCGGGAGCCTACCAGCAGTTCTTC	TRBJ2-1	TRBV4-1	NA	TRBD2
CASSLVSGHLIDNYGYTF	TGTGCCAGCAGCTTGGTATCGGGACACCTAATCGATAACTATGGCTACACCTTC	TRBJ1-2	TRBV5-6	NA	NA
CASSPFNTGTSGKDEQFF	TGTGCCAGCTCACCTTTTAATACCGGGACTAGCGGGAAGGATGAGCAGTTCTTC	TRBJ2-1	TRBV18	NA	TRBD2
CASSDQGGEQYF	TGTGCCAGCAGTGACCAGGGGGGCGAGCAGTACTTC	TRBJ2-7	TRBV25-1	few	NA
CASRAGTQVSEQYF	TGTGCCAGCAGGGCCGGGACTCAGGTATCCGAGCAGTACTTC	TRBJ2-7	TRBV6-2/TRBV6-3	NA	NA
CASSIRGADTGELFF	TGTGCCAGTAGTATTCGGGGGGCCGACACCGGGGAGCTGTTTTTT	TRBJ2-2	TRBV19	few	NA
CASRAGQKRTEAFF	TGTGCCAGCAGGGCCGGACAGAAACGCACTGAAGCTTTCTTT	TRBJ1-1	TRBV6-5	few	NA
CASSPDPTNEKLFF	TGTGCCAGCAGCCCGGATCCAACTAATGAAAAACTGTTTTTT	TRBJ1-4	TRBV11-2	many	NA
CASTRAGAIDTQYF	TGTGCCAGCACCAGAGCGGGAGCGATAGATACGCAGTATTTT	TRBJ2-3	TRBV12-3/TRBV12-4	few	TRBD2
CSARGRANEKLFF	TGCAGTGCTAGGGGCAGGGCGAATGAAAAACTGTTTTTT	TRBJ1-4	TRBV20-1	NA	NA
CAISRDITDTQYF	TGTGCCATCAGCAGGGACATCACAGATACGCAGTATTTT	TRBJ2-3	TRBV10-3	few	NA
CASSPSALYEQYF	TGTGCCAGCAGCCCTAGCGCGCTTTACGAGCAGTACTTC	TRBJ2-7	TRBV7-2	once	NA
CASSLLHSGLNEQFF	TGTGCCAGCAGCTTATTGCATAGCGGCCTTAATGAGCAGTTCTTC	TRBJ2-1	TRBV7-2	medium-sized	NA
CAIRQGAGELFF	TGTGCCATCCGACAGGGTGCCGGGGAGCTGTTTTTT	TRBJ2-2	TRBV10-3	NA	TRBD1
CASSYGNRAFF	TGTGCCAGCAGTTACGGGAATCGAGCTTTCTTT	TRBJ1-1	TRBV6-5	few	NA
CATRTGATDTQYF	TGTGCCACCCGGACAGGCGCCACAGATACGCAGTATTTT	TRBJ2-3	TRBV10-3	NA	TRBD1
CASSLDGSSGNTIYF	TGTGCCAGCAGCCTCGACGGTAGCTCTGGAAACACCATATATTTT	TRBJ1-3	TRBV7-8	many	NA
CASRRGTSNQPQHF	TGTGCCAGCAGACGAGGGACTAGCAATCAGCCCCAGCATTTT	TRBJ1-5	TRBV12-3/TRBV12-4	few	NA
CASSLPPGNQPQHF	TGTGCCAGCAGTTTACCCCCGGGCAATCAGCCCCAGCATTTT	TRBJ1-5	TRBV12-3/TRBV12-4	NA	NA
CASSLSRAWPQHF	TGTGCCAGTAGCCTATCCAGGGCTTGGCCCCAGCATTTT	TRBJ1-5	TRBV19	NA	NA
CASSVSEGIYGYTF	TGTGCCAGCAGCGTCAGCGAGGGAATCTATGGCTACACCTTC	TRBJ1-2	TRBV11-2	NA	NA
CSAIPIASQETQYF	TGCAGTGCTATCCCTATAGCGAGCCAAGAGACCCAGTACTTC	TRBJ2-5	TRBV20-1	few	NA
CASSFLAGDPDTQYF	TGTGCCAGCAGTTTCCTAGCGGGAGACCCAGATACGCAGTATTTT	TRBJ2-3	TRBV12-3/TRBV12-4	few	TRBD2
CASSLALGEGLKTQYF	TGTGCCAGCAGTTTAGCGCTGGGGGAGGGCCTAAAGACCCAGTACTTC	TRBJ2-5	TRBV12-3/TRBV12-4	many	TRBD2
CASSLELSTGYTF	TGCGCCAGCAGCTTGGAACTGAGCACTGGCTACACCTTC	TRBJ1-2	TRBV5-1	once	NA
CASSRAGAEAFF	TGTGCCAGCAGCCGCGCAGGCGCTGAAGCTTTCTTT	TRBJ1-1	TRBV11-2	NA	NA
CTGEGGIETQYF	TGTACCGGGGAGGGGGGGATAGAGACCCAGTACTTC	TRBJ2-5	TRBV6-1	few	NA
CASSAGLAGADTQYF	TGTGCCAGCAGCGCCGGACTAGCGGGAGCAGATACGCAGTATTTT	TRBJ2-3	TRBV6-5	many	TRBD2
CASSSRQGEEKLFF	TGTGCCAGCAGTTCCCGACAGGGAGAGGAAAAACTGTTTTTT	TRBJ1-4	TRBV6-5	few	TRBD1